The next 9 T cell receptor beta chains were all read from a single sample in a study of blood T cells in healthy people across ages (dated by TCRdb to the mid-2010s). Library generation was performed with 5' RACE. The listed sequencing device is Illumina HiSeq 2500. The second PCR ran for about 6 to 11 cycles and used a J-beta primer mix along with a sample-barcoded 5' primer. TCRdb cleaned the public reads at Q25 with fastp, built clones with MiXCR and kept in-frame beta chains. Duplicate CDR3 protein sequences are folded into a single record with the most common DNA and genes. The sample records more than 1 million distinct CDR3 sequences, 40% to 45% of which are singletons. The ten largest account for over 15% of the sample. The sequencing sample was made of blood. These receptors were collected from an older woman in good health.

This clonotype has just a few counts. The chain uses TRBV6-2 or TRBV6-3 and TRBJ2-1; possible D gene TRBD1, 6 bases. The CDR3 has 13 amino acids. Germline-derived CDR1 and CDR2 are MNHEY and SVGEGT. Trimming removed 6 bases from V and 4 bases from J, with 10 bases in between. In DNA, the CDR3 is TGTGCCAGCAGCAACAGGGATTACAATGAGCAGTTCTTC. This encodes CASSNRDYNEQFF.

The chain carries TRBV29-1 and TRBJ2-2, with 7 bases that match TRBD2. V trimming: 4 bases; J trimming: 3 bases; junction bases outside the gene matches: 2. Germline CDR1 reads SQVTM; CDR2 reads ANQGSEA. The CDR3 is 13 amino acids. CDR3 in amino acids: CSVVRGDTGELFF. The CDR3 DNA reads TGCAGCGTTGTACGGGGGGACACCGGGGAGCTGTTTTTT.

This clonotype occurred a few times. J is TRBJ1-1 and V is TRBV27; D call uncertain. Germline values: CDR1 MNHEY, CDR2 SMNVEV (reference sequence). V was cut by 6 bases and J by 3 bases, with 11 bases left in between. The CDR3 totals 13 residues. The CDR3 region is CASSWTRDTEAFF. The CDR3 DNA follows: TGTGCCAGCAGCTGGACGAGGGACACTGAAGCTTTCTTT.

V and J are TRBV20-1 and TRBJ2-1; D may be TRBD1 or TRBD2 (5 bases each). Per germline, CDR1 DFQATT and CDR2 SNEGSKA (reference sequence). The CDR3 runs 14 residues. V lost 2 bases, J lost 4 bases, and 12 bases lay in between. The CDR3 nucleotides are TGCAGTGCTAGAAACCGGGACCGTTACAATGAGCAGTTCTTC. Translation: CSARNRDRYNEQFF.

This clonotype was seen a few times. Sequence at one end of the junction differs from germline and may be a read error. The CDR3 reads CASSFIQGGPGGTNEKLFF. The CDR3, as DNA: TGTGCCAGTAGTTTCATCCAGGGGGGACCGGGGGGAACTAATGAAAAACTGTTTTTT. The chain couples TRBV12-3 or TRBV12-4 to TRBJ1-4; TRBD1 matches at 7 bases. CDR3 length: 19 residues.

The V and J genes are TRBV2 and TRBJ2-7; no clear D gene. CDR1 is SNHLY, CDR2 FYNNEI, per germline. The V end was cut by 2 bases, the J end by 0 bases, with 11 bases between. The CDR3 totals 15 residues. The CDR3 sequence: CASSEYRAGSYEQYF. CDR3 nucleotide sequence: TGTGCCAGCAGTGAATACCGGGCCGGCTCCTACGAGCAGTACTTC.

This chain connects TRBV21-1 to TRBJ1-2; the table assigns TRBD1, which was not confirmed against the DNA. TRBV21-1 is assigned pseudogene status. This CDR3 is 17 amino acids long. The CDR3 coding sequence is TGTGCCAGCAGCAAAGACGTACTGACAGGGGTCTCCTATGGCTACACCTTC. This sequence encodes CASSKDVLTGVSYGYTF.

The chain is built from TRBV10-3 and TRBJ2-1; no firm D call. V lost 4 bases to trimming and J lost 10 bases, with 8 bases between them. Germline-derived CDR1 and CDR2 are ENHRY and SYGVKD. CDR3 length: 11 residues. CDR3 in DNA: TGTGCCATCAGTGCTGTAGGAGAGCAGTTCTTC. Protein sequence: CAISAVGEQFF.

This rearrangement joins TRBV7-2 to TRBJ2-7, with 7 nucleotides matching TRBD1. CDR3 length equals 15 residues. Germline-derived CDR1 and CDR2 are SGHTA and FQGNSA. V lost 6 bases, J lost 1 base, and 9 bases stayed unmatched. CDR3 residues: CASRRTGAGSYEQYF. DNA for the CDR3: TGTGCCAGCAGGCGTACAGGGGCCGGGTCCTACGAGCAGTACTTC.